This T cell receptor (beta chain) was documented in a study of technical replicates of blood from four donors (dated by TCRdb to 2016 to 2017). Based on the germline V gene, the CDR1 and CDR2 sequences are SGHAT and FQNNGV. The CDR3 spans 15 residues, from the cysteine through the phenylalanine. Here the CDR3 DNA is all that survives: 45 bases in frame from base 1. After removal of 6 bases from V and 2 bases from J, the junction retains 6 bases not matched to a gene. The library was produced with the immunoSEQ multiplex PCR assay. Imported from immuneACCESS, the table was reduced by TCRdb to in-frame sequences with V and J called. These copies leave out some clones; in studies compared against another copy, an unresolved V gene accounts for under half, and the cause of the remainder is not known. The sample records fewer than 70,000 clones, 86% of which are singletons. Around 5% of the sample rests with the top ten.

On this clone: The specificity of this receptor is unknown. Base qualities are not provided; no much larger clone lies one nucleotide away.

This sequence originates from a human donor in good health. Some clones in this sample may be carry-over from other donors' samples. This chain joins TRBV11-2 to TRBJ2-1, with TRBD2 identical over 8 junction bases. Sequencing was performed on PBMCs. The bases are TGTGCCAGCAGACCAGCGGGAGTCCCCTACAATGAGCAGTTCTTC. It encodes CASRPAGVPYNEQFF.